The 21 T cell receptor beta chains below all came from one sample that was sequenced in a study of blood T cell repertoires in COVID-19. Assay: immunoSEQ multiplex PCR; the TCRdb copy retains only in-frame clones and omits some. The sample shows fewer than 100,000 clones, around 79% of them seen only once. Sequenced input: peripheral blood. These receptors were taken from a human donor in a cohort sampled during active COVID-19.

V usage is TRBV27 and J usage is TRBJ2-1; no clear D. This CDR3 is built from 15 residues. Germline lookup yields CDR1 MNHEY and CDR2 SMNVEV (reference sequence). V dropped 6 bases and J dropped 6 bases, with 18 bases sitting between them. The CDR3 DNA sequence: TGTGCCAGCAGCCCCCTTCGAGAGTACCTCAATGAGCAGTTCTTC. This translates into CASSPLREYLNEQFF.

V gene TRBV20-1 combines with J gene TRBJ2-5; unclear D gene. Germline CDR1 and CDR2: DFQATT and SNEGSKA (reference sequence). The CDR3 runs to 13 residues. V was pared by 3 bases and J by 7 bases, with 15 bases between. The CDR3 coding sequence is TGCAGTGCTAGTGATGGGCCCCTTGGGACCCAGTACTTC. This encodes CSASDGPLGTQYF.

The rearrangement uses TRBV4-1 and TRBJ1-1; D unresolved. Germline assignment: CDR1 MGHRA and CDR2 YSYEKL. The V end lost 0 bases, the J end lost 8 bases, and 13 bases lay between the germline ends. CDR3 length: 14 residues. CDR3 bases: TGCGCCAGCAGCCAAGAATGGGAGAACTGGGAAGCTTTCTTT. Protein sequence: CASSQEWENWEAFF.

The chain links TRBV19 to TRBJ2-6; the match to TRBD1 covers 7 bases. Unmatched junction bases numbered 13, after V lost 7 bases and J lost 1 base. Germline V gene lookup returns CDR1 LNHDA and CDR2 SQIVND (reference sequence). The CDR3 loop spans 18 amino acids. In nucleotides, the CDR3 is TGTGCCAGTACCCGGGACAGCCATCCCTCTTCTGGGGCCAACGTCCTGACTTTC. Translation: CASTRDSHPSSGANVLTF.

The chain uses TRBV28 and TRBJ2-5; D remains unclear. V was trimmed by 3 bases and J by 1 base, leaving 9 bases between them. Germline assignment: CDR1 MDHEN and CDR2 SYDVKM. This CDR3 region has 14 residues. DNA of the CDR3: TGTGCCAGCAGTTTTCCATCAGGCCAAGAGACCCAGTACTTC. Translated, it gives CASSFPSGQETQYF.

The chain uses TRBV5-8 and TRBJ2-1; D is possibly TRBD2 (5 bases). V was shortened by 5 bases and J by 8 bases, with 11 bases between the two germline ends. The CDR3 length is 12 residues. Per germline, CDR1 SGHTS and CDR2 YDEGEE. This CDR3 is CASREAEHEQFF. DNA for the CDR3: TGTGCCAGCAGGGAGGCAGAACATGAGCAGTTCTTC. Variable domain in full (rest from reference TRBV5-8 and TRBJ2-1): EAGVTQSPTHLIKTRGQQATLRCSPISGHTSVYWYQQALGLGLQFLLWYDEGEERNRGNFPPRFSGRQFPNYSSELNVNALELEDSALYLCASREAEHEQFFGPGTRLTVL.

This chain uses TRBV29-1 with TRBJ2-1; 11 positions agree with TRBD2. This CDR3 has 13 residues. V dropped 4 bases and J dropped 8; count of bases not matched to a gene: 4. Germline CDR1 and CDR2: SQVTM and ANQGSEA. CDR3 sequence: CSVVTSGSYEQFF. CDR3 bases: TGCAGCGTTGTTACTAGCGGGAGCTATGAGCAGTTCTTC.

The chain joins TRBV5-7 to TRBJ2-7; 8 bases align to TRBD1. TRBV5-7 is annotated as an ORF whose role is uncertain. The junction had 8 bases not matched to a gene; V was cut back by 0 bases and J by 6 bases. There are 15 residues in the CDR3. CDR3 nucleotide sequence: TGTGCCAGCAGCTTGGCAGCAGGGGGCAGTTGCGAGCAGTACTTC. It encodes CASSLAAGGSCEQYF.

In its sample, this clone was seen a few times. The rearrangement links TRBV27 to TRBJ2-2, with D tentatively TRBD2 (5 bases). The V and J ends lost 6 bases and 0 bases respectively, with 11 bases between them. The CDR3 contains 15 residues. CDR1 and CDR2 (germline): MNHEY, SMNVEV (reference sequence). The CDR3 here is CASRGSNANTGELFF. CDR3 bases: TGTGCCAGCAGGGGGAGCAACGCGAACACCGGGGAGCTGTTTTTT.

The chain joins TRBV19 to TRBJ2-3; possibly TRBD2 for D (6 bases). Between the trimmed V and J ends, which lost 4 bases and 9 bases, there was a span of 14 bases. The CDR3 consists of 13 residues. Germline V gene data show CDR1 as LNHDA and CDR2 as SQIVND (reference sequence). CDR3 residues: CASSTGLLKTQYF. DNA for the CDR3: TGTGCCAGTAGTACGGGACTTCTAAAAACGCAGTATTTT.

The J gene is TRBJ2-1, the V gene TRBV29-1, with D possibly TRBD2 on 6 matching bases. CDR3 length equals 14 residues. CDR1 is SQVTM, CDR2 ANQGSEA, per germline. The V end lost 7 bases, the J end lost 6 bases, and 19 bases lay between the germline ends. CDR3 coding DNA: TGCAGCGCCGCAACCACTGGAGGGCTCAATGAGCAGTTCTTC. This encodes CSAATTGGLNEQFF.

The chain recombines TRBV30 with TRBJ1-1; weak D call: TRBD1 (5 bases). V was shortened by 3 bases and J by 6 bases, with 8 bases between the two germline ends. Germline V gene sequence: CDR1 GTSNPN, CDR2 SVGIG (reference sequence). CDR3 length equals 11 residues. The CDR3 here is CAWRRGSEAFF. CDR3 coding DNA: TGTGCCTGGAGGCGGGGCTCTGAAGCTTTCTTT.

The rearrangement links TRBV4-1 to TRBJ2-5; 8 bases are shared with TRBD2. CDR1 and CDR2 from the germline V gene are MGHRA and YSYEKL. The CDR3 spans 18 residues. Unmatched junction bases numbered 16, after V lost 3 bases and J lost 4 bases. The CDR3 reads CASSQELTSALLGETQYF. CDR3 nucleotide sequence: TGCGCCAGCAGCCAGGAATTGACTAGCGCCCTCCTTGGAGAGACCCAGTACTTC.

This clone was picked up a small number of times. The rearrangement joins TRBV2 to TRBJ1-2, with 8 bases that match TRBD1. In germline, CDR1 is SNHLY, CDR2 FYNNEI. V dropped 4 bases and J dropped 7; count of bases not matched to a gene: 8. CDR3 length equals 14 residues. The CDR3 nucleotides are TGTGCCAGCAGTGGGACGGACAGGGTTGCTGGCTACACCTTC. Translation: CASSGTDRVAGYTF.

The chain uses TRBV4-3 and TRBJ1-3, with D perhaps TRBD1 (6 bases). The V end was cut by 5 bases, the J end by 3 bases, with 14 bases between. Germline lookup yields CDR1 LGHNA and CDR2 YSLEER. This CDR3 contains 15 residues. DNA of the CDR3: TGCGCCAGCAGCGTCGCAGGGGCGCTTGGAAACACCATATATTTT. Encoded protein: CASSVAGALGNTIYF.

The V gene is TRBV10-3, the J gene TRBJ2-3; D gene uncertain. The CDR3 is made up of 13 amino acids. V was cut by 6 bases and J by 6 bases, with 13 bases left in between. Per the germline V gene, CDR1 is ENHRY and CDR2 is SYGVKD. The CDR3 nucleotides are TGTGCCATCAGCGCTTACAGTATGGATACGCAGTATTTT. Translation: CAISAYSMDTQYF.

The V and J genes are TRBV28 and TRBJ2-5; 7 bases fit TRBD2. Looked up from germline, CDR1 is MDHEN and CDR2 is SYDVKM. This CDR3 is 13 amino acids long. V gave up 6 bases and J gave up 5 bases; unmatched junction bases: 6. The CDR3 DNA follows: TGTGCCAGCAGAGGCGGGAGTGTGGAGACCCAGTACTTC. Its protein product is CASRGGSVETQYF.

The rearrangement uses TRBV6-5 and TRBJ2-3; 8 bases are a match to TRBD1. Germline V lookup: CDR1 MNHEY, CDR2 SVGAGI. CDR3 length equals 14 residues. The junction had 3 bases not matched to a gene; V was cut back by 6 bases and J by 1 base. The CDR3 protein is CASSGGQGTDTQYF. DNA of the CDR3: TGTGCCAGCAGCGGGGGACAGGGCACAGATACGCAGTATTTT.

This clone was observed a few times. J is TRBJ1-2 and V is TRBV5-6; 7 bases agree with TRBD1. Trimming cost V 4 bases and J 3 bases; bases outside gene matches: 9. This CDR3 is 15 amino acids long. Germline CDR1 SGHDT, CDR2 YYEEEE. As DNA, the CDR3 is TGTGCCAGCAGCGCCGGGACAGCCCAATACTATGGCTACACCTTC. Translating gives CASSAGTAQYYGYTF.

The chain is built from TRBV3-1 (or the pseudogene TRBV3-2) and TRBJ2-7; D is perhaps TRBD1 (6 bases). CDR1 is LGHDT and CDR2 is YNNKEL in the germline V gene (reference sequence). CDR3 size: 15 residues. V was shortened by 0 bases and J by 1 base, with 10 bases between the two germline ends. CDR3 residues: CASSQDPDRSYEQYF. CDR3 nucleotide sequence: TGTGCCAGCAGCCAAGATCCGGACAGATCCTACGAGCAGTACTTC.

This rearrangement joins TRBV14 to TRBJ2-7, with D possibly matching TRBD2 (6 bases). Trimming left V 1 base short and J 3 bases short, with 13 bases between. CDR3 length: 15 residues. The germline V gene encodes CDR1 SGHDN and CDR2 FVKESK. The CDR3 DNA follows: TGTGCCAGCAGCCAAGGGTGGAGGGAGGACTACGAGCAGTACTTC. Amino acids: CASSQGWREDYEQYF.